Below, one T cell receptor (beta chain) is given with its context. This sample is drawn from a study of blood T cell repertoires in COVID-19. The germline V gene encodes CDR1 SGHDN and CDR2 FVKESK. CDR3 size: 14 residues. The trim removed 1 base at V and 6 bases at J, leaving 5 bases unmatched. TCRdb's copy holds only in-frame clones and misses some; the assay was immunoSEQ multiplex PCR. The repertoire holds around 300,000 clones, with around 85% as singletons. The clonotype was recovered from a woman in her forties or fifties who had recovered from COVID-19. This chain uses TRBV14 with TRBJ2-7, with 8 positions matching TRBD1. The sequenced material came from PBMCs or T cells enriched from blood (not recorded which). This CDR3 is CASSQGYQGAEQYF. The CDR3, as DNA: TGTGCCAGCAGCCAAGGATATCAGGGGGCCGAGCAGTACTTC.